This T cell receptor (beta chain) was captured in a study of blood T cell repertoires in COVID-19. Study background: Acute-phase and convalescent COVID-19 samples originated in the United States, Italy and Spain. PBMCs, B-cell-depleted T cells, or T cells were the source of the cDNA or gDNA that made up the material.

The V gene's germline CDR1 is MGHDK and CDR2 SYGVNS. The CDR3 spans 14 residues. V was cut by 3 bases and J by 5 bases, with 10 bases left in between. How the authors handled the data: Reference gene primers were amplified, and this amplification served to estimate nucleated cell counts. Produced via immunoSEQ multiplex PCR; TCRdb's table is partial and in-frame only. V and J calls and clone size come straight from that table; D and trimming were deduced from the DNA. The repertoire consists of some 140,000 clones, with about 89% occurring once and the leading ten covering around 0.55%. This clone was seen a single time.

The chain recombines TRBV25-1 with TRBJ2-2, with D unclear. Material for sequencing was peripheral blood. This receptor was taken from a man aged 50 or older with acute or convalescent COVID-19. CDR3 DNA: TGTGCCAGCAGTGACAGCGTACTAACCGGGGAGCTGTTTTTT. Amino acids: CASSDSVLTGELFF.